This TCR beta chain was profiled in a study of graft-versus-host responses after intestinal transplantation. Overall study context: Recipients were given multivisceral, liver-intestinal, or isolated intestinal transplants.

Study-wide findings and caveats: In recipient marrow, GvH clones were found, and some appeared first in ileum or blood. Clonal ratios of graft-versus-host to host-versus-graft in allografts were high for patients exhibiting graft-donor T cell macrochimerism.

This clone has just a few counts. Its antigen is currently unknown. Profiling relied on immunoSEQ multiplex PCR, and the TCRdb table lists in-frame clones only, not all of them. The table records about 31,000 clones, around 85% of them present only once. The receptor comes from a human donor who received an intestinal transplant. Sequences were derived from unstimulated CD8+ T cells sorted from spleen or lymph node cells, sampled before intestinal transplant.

The CDR3 reads CASSSPRRTYNEQFF. CDR3 coding DNA: TGTGCCAGCAGCTCCCCCCGGCGGACCTACAATGAGCAGTTCTTC. The V call is TRBV7-9, the J call TRBJ2-1, with D unclear. The germline V and J ends were trimmed by 4 bases and 2 bases, with 12 bases remaining between them. The CDR3 spans 15 residues. The germline V gene encodes CDR1 SEHNR and CDR2 FQNEAQ (reference sequence).